This TCR beta chain was recorded in a study of cytomegalovirus exposure and HLA in healthy donors. Findings and caveats of the study: Rarity held for most TCR sequences, but there were some public TCRs that occurred in many donors. Cytomegalovirus status was reportedly diagnosed by the classifier with high sensitivity and specificity.

While the first cohort had several hundred subjects, the donors belonged to the separate validation cohort of 120 subjects. To note about this clone: As yet, its antigen is unknown.

The method was immunoSEQ multiplex PCR; TCRdb's version includes in-frame clones alone and lacks a portion of them. The repertoire holds 200,000 or so clones, with about 80% as singletons. The V and J ends lost 6 bases and 2 bases, in that order; junction bases with no gene match: 3. Looked up from germline, CDR1 is KGHSH and CDR2 is LQKENI. This CDR3 is 13 amino acids long. The rearrangement joins TRBV18 to TRBJ1-2, with 7 bases that match TRBD1. Sequencing was carried out using PBMCs. This TCR was sampled from a man aged 18-30 years in good health and CMV-seropositive. CDR3 loop: CASSRGGNYGYTF. CDR3 in DNA: TGTGCCAGCTCTCGAGGGGGCAACTATGGCTACACCTTC.